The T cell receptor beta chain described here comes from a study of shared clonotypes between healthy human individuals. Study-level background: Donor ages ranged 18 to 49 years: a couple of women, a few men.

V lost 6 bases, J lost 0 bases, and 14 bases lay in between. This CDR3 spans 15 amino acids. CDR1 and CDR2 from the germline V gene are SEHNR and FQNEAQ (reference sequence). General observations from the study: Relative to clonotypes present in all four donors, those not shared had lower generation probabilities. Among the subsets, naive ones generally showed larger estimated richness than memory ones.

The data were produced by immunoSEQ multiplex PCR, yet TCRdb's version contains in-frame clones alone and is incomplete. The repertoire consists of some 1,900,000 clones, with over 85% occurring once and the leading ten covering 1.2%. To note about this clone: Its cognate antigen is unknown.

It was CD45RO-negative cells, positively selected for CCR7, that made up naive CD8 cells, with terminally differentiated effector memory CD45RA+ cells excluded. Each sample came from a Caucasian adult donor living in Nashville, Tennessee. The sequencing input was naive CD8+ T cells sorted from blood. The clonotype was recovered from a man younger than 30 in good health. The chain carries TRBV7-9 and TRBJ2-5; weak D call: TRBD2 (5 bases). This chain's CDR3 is CASRSLEEYQETQYF. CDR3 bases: TGTGCCAGCAGATCACTGGAGGAGTACCAAGAGACCCAGTACTTC.